This TCR beta chain was captured in a study of PD-1 blockade in classical Hodgkin lymphoma. Broader study findings: Undefined causes, possibly disease activity or prior therapy, underlie the repertoire differences. A significant rise in TCR diversity by C4D1 was seen for CD4+ but not CD8+ cells. Relapsed/refractory patients reportedly had lower baseline diversity than newly diagnosed patients.

About this clone: What it binds is unknown.

Produced via immunoSEQ multiplex PCR; TCRdb's table is partial and in-frame only. The profile shows about 30,000 clones, roughly 85% of them singletons. All trial patients relapsed after autologous stem cell transplantation. Starting with thawed PBMCs, CD4+ T cells were purified by magnetic negative selection. This specimen was CD4+ T cells from blood, taken at baseline. The TCR originated in a human donor with classical Hodgkin lymphoma.

DNA of the CDR3: TGTGCCAGCAGTTATAGGGCAGAGAATGAGCAGTTCTTC. Translated: CASSYRAENEQFF. The chain has TRBV6-6 and TRBJ2-1; unclear D gene. The length of the CDR3 is 13 residues. Trimming left V 3 bases short and J 7 bases short, with 10 bases between. Germline CDR1 and CDR2: MNHNY and SVGAGI (reference sequence).